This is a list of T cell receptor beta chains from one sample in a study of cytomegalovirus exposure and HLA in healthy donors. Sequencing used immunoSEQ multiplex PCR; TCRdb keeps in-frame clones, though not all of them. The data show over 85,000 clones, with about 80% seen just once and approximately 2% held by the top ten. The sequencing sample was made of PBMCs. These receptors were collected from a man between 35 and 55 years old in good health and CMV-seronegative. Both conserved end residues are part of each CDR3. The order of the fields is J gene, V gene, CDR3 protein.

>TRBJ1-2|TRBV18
CASSTILTRGPNYGYTF
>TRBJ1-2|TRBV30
CAWSVQGVANYGYTF
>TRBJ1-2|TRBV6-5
CASSYGQGFGYTF
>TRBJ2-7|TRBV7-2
CASSLASGSGYEQYF
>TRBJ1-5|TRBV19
CATSLRGSNQPQHF
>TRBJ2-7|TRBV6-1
CASSRDTLSSYEQYF
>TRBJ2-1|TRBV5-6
CASRRQSWEQFF
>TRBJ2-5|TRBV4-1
CASSQVGASEETQYF
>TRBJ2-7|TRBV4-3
CASSQDFDRLYEQYF
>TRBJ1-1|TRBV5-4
CASSLDQDEAFF
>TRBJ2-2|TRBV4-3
CASSQFLASNTGELFF
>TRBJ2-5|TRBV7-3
CASTDRRTGTQYF
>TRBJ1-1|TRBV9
CASSPRQGLRTEAFF
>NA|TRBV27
CASTHRGMTYEQYF
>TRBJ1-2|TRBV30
CAWKGQGVGYGGYTF
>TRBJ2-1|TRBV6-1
CASSTSGGPNEQFF
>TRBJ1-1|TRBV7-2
CASSFLQGMAEAFF
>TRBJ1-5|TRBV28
CASKTGNQPQHF
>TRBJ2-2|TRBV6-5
CASSFRTSVSGELFF
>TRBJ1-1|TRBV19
CASSSFRGTEAFF
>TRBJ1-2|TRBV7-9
CASSPRTGVYGYTF
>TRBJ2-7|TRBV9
CASSVGRTDERDRVGEQYF
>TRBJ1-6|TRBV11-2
CASSLEAGGPSPLHF
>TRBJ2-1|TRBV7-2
CASSRGLAGGGRFF
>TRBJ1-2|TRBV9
CASSVGGNDYGYTF
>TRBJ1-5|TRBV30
CAWSVNRGYQPQHF
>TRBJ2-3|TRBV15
CATSATPGADTQYF
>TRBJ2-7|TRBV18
CASSPGQGSYEQYF
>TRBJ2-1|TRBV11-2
CASSPTGTSGRNEQFF
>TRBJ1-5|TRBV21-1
CASSKAQGQGAIGNQPQHF
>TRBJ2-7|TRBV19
CASSTFDEQYF
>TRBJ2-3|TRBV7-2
CASSTNTDTQYF
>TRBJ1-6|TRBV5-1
CASSYRDRGRADSPLHF
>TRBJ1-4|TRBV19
CASSQGAANEKLFF
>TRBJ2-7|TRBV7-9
CSSSREPGLAGGPPREQYF
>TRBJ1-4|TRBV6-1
CASSEWAGTNEKLFF
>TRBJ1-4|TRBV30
CAWSPAGTGNEKLFF
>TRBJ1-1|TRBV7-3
CASSPGQGSEAFF
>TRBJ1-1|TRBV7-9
CASSSVNTEAFF
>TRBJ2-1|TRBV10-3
CAISESKGAGGSNEQFF
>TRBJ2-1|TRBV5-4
CASSLNGVEQFF
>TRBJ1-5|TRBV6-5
CASRWPSNQPQHF
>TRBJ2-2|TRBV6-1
CASSLGLNTGELFF
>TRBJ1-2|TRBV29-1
CSVVRTAYGYTF
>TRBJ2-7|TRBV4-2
CASSLGLAETYEQYF
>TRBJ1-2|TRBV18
CASSPNGDTNYGYTF
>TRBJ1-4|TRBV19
CASTSQGGGEKLFF
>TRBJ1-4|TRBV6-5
CASSRGATNEKLFF
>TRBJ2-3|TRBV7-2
CASIPRRQNTDTQYF
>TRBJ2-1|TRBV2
CASSDEGQGFGEQFF
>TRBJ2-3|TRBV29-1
CSAGRTSGRADTQYF
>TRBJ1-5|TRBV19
CASSITRGSQPQHF
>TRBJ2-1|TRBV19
CASSFQGYGEQFF
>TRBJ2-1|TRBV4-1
CASSQIGRDNEQFF
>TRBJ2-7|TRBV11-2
CASSFHRGTLSYEQYF